These 8 T cell receptor beta chains share one sample of origin, sequenced in a study of T cell responses to AZD1222 COVID-19 vaccine. This table comes from immunoSEQ multiplex PCR, and its TCRdb copy is limited to in-frame clones, with some not included. In the table there are around 94,000 clones, roughly nine tenths of which are singletons. This material consisted of peripheral blood, taken on day 0 of AZD1222 vaccination. These receptors originate from an adult in good health.

This chain links TRBV5-4 with TRBJ2-2; 8 bases match TRBD1. Germline trimming cut 4 bases from V and 3 bases from J; bases unmatched to any gene: 2. Per the germline V gene, CDR1 is SGHNT and CDR2 is YYREEE (reference sequence). The CDR3 extends over 14 amino acids. CDR3 DNA sequence: TGTGCCAGCAGCAAGGGACAGGACACCGGGGAGCTGTTTTTT. Amino acid sequence: CASSKGQDTGELFF.

The chain recombines TRBV7-3 with TRBJ2-5, with D perhaps TRBD1 (6 bases). V lost 4 bases and J 5 bases, leaving 17 bases between the germline ends. CDR3 length equals 15 residues. CDR1 SGHTA and CDR2 FQGTGA come from the germline V gene. The CDR3: CASSSSSGEGETQYF. For the CDR3, the DNA is TGTGCCAGCAGCTCGTCGTCAGGGGAAGGGGAGACCCAGTACTTC.

The chain joins TRBV7-9 to TRBJ1-2; D unresolved. This CDR3 is 15 amino acids long. Trimming pared 2 bases from V and 8 bases from J, leaving 18 bases between. Per the germline V gene, CDR1 is SEHNR and CDR2 is FQNEAQ (reference sequence). The CDR3 here is CASSLSVGPRVGYTF. DNA of the CDR3: TGTGCCAGCAGCTTATCGGTCGGGCCCCGGGTGGGCTACACCTTC.

This rearrangement joins TRBV6-2 or TRBV6-3 to TRBJ1-1, with TRBD1 matching 7 bases. Germline assignment: CDR1 MNHEY and CDR2 SVGEGT. With 5 bases clipped from V and 1 base from J, the junction kept 4 bases outside the gene matches. CDR3 length: 14 amino acids. This chain's CDR3 is CASSTRQGNTEAFF. CDR3 DNA: TGTGCCAGCAGTACCCGACAGGGGAACACTGAAGCTTTCTTT.

The rearrangement links TRBV7-2 to TRBJ1-3; D is perhaps TRBD1 (6 bases). The CDR3 sequence is 16 residues long. Trimming left V 2 bases short and J 0 bases short, with 11 bases between. Germline lookup yields CDR1 SGHTA and CDR2 FQGNSA. As DNA, the CDR3 is TGTGCCAGCAGCTTATCAGGGGCCCTCTCTGGAAACACCATATATTTT. Residues: CASSLSGALSGNTIYF.

The chain has TRBV15 and TRBJ1-4; D is unclear. Germline loops: CDR1 LNHNV, CDR2 YYDKDF (reference sequence). V was cut by 0 bases and J by 0 bases, with 11 bases left in between. The CDR3 length is 17 residues. CDR3: CATSRDRVAATNEKLFF. The CDR3 DNA reads as TGTGCCACCAGCAGAGATCGAGTGGCAGCAACTAATGAAAAACTGTTTTTT.

The chain is built from TRBV7-2 and TRBJ2-1, with TRBD2 matching 13 bases. Per germline, CDR1 SGHTA and CDR2 FQGNSA. The CDR3 consists of 17 residues. V gave up 3 bases and J gave up 9 bases; unmatched junction bases: 11. The CDR3 here is CASSFRGLAGVSGEQFF. DNA of the CDR3: TGTGCCAGCAGCTTCCGTGGACTAGCGGGAGTGAGTGGTGAGCAGTTCTTC.

This chain links TRBV5-1 with TRBJ1-6; D is perhaps TRBD1 (5 bases). Germline V CDR1 and CDR2: SGHRS, YFSETQ. There are 15 residues in the CDR3. The ends were cut back, 0 bases at V and 7 bases at J, with 11 bases in the middle. The CDR3 DNA reads as TGCGCCAGCAGCTTGGATCCCGGGGGAAATTCACCCCTCCACTTT. Its translation: CASSLDPGGNSPLHF.